The next 30 T cell receptor delta chains were all read from a single sample in a study of gamma-delta T cells after stem cell transplantation. TCRdb reanalyzed the RT-PCR reads using CATT. Of 1,500 to 2,000 delta-chain clones in the sample, around 1.7% were seen once. Specimen: gamma-delta T cells. These receptors originate from a human donor. It is not recorded whose cells these are; they may come from a transplant donor.

The genes are TRDV2 and TRDJ1, with 13 bases identical to TRDD3. The germline gives CDR1 GEAIGNYY, CDR2 EKD. V gave up 1 base and J gave up 0 bases; unmatched junction bases: 10. This CDR3 is built from 19 residues. The CDR3 protein is CACDTVLGDTKEDTDKLIF. CDR3 nucleotides: TGTGCCTGTGACACAGTACTGGGGGATACGAAGGAGGACACCGATAAACTCATCTTT.

About this clone itself: TCRdb's protein, taken from a much larger clone, differs from this DNA's translation at residue 11, likely owing to a read error; the protein displayed comes from the DNA. V is TRDV3 and J is TRDJ3; weak D call: TRDD2 (6 bases). Looked up from germline, CDR1 is TVYSNPD and CDR2 is GDNSRS (reference sequence). The CDR3 consists of 15 residues. The CDR3 nucleotides read TGTGCCTTTAGCTTATCTTCCTGGGACACCCAACAGATGTTTTTC. Its translation is CAFSLSSWDTQQMFF. Full variable domain (rest looked up from reference TRDV3 and TRDJ3): CDKVTQSSPDQTVASGSEVVLLCTYDTVYSNPDLFWYRIRPDYSFQFVFYGDNSRSEGADFTQGRFSVKHILTQKAFHLVISPVRTEDSATYYCAFSLSSWDTQQMFFGTGIKLFVEP.

This clone was seen only a few times. The translation of this DNA and the TCRdb protein of a much larger clone differ at residue 3, probably owing to a read error; the protein shown here is translated from the DNA. This chain uses TRDV3 with TRDJ1, with a possible D match to TRDD2 (5 bases). Germline-derived CDR1 and CDR2 are TVYSNPD and GDNSRS (reference sequence). The V end was cut by 4 bases, the J end by 0 bases, with 18 bases between. This CDR3 is 15 amino acids long. CDR3 sequence: CASGNFPLNTDKLIF. The CDR3, as DNA: TGTGCCTCTGGAAACTTCCCCCTCAACACCGATAAACTCATCTTT.

Regarding this clone: This likely stems from a read error, as it lies one base from a far larger clone. The sample has other DNA sequences that encode this CDR3 too. The rearrangement uses TRDV2 and TRDJ1, with 12 bases fitting TRDD3. From germline, CDR1 is GEAIGNYY and CDR2 EKD. The CDR3 is 15 amino acids. CDR3 protein: CACDPLLGDTGKLIF. CDR3 sequence (DNA): TGTGCCTGTGACCCCTTACTGGGGGATACCGGTAAACTCATTTTT.

This clone was detected a few times. Relative to the germline gene, one junction end is altered; a read error may explain this. The chain combines TRDV2 with TRDJ1, with 8 bases that match TRDD3. The germline CDR1 and CDR2 sequences are GEAIGNYY and EKD. This CDR3 contains 15 residues. CDR3: CACDTLLGGTDKLTF. Here the CDR3 DNA reads TGTGCCTGTGACACTTTACTGGGGGGCACCGATAAACTCACCTTT.

In its sample, this clone was seen a few times. TCRdb attributes to this sequence the protein of a much larger clone, which differs from the DNA translation at residue 4; a read error is likely, and the protein displayed is translated from the DNA. The chain carries TRDV1 and TRDJ1, with TRDD3 matching over 12 bases. This CDR3 has 21 amino acids. Per germline, CDR1 TSWWSYY and CDR2 QGS. In DNA form, the CDR3 reads TGTGCTCTTAGGGAAATTTCCTACTCCTGGGGGATACGAGGCGACACCGATAAACTCATCTTT. Translation gives CALREISYSWGIRGDTDKLIF.

This clone occurred a few times. The protein recorded in TCRdb matches a much larger clone and deviates from this DNA's translation at residue 8, suggesting a read error; the protein here is obtained by translating the DNA. The J gene is TRDJ3, the V gene TRDV2; TRDD3 matches at 8 bases. CDR1 and CDR2 (germline): GEAIGNYY, EKD. Losses at the gene ends were 2 bases for V and 0 bases for J; bases not matched to a gene: 17. The CDR3 consists of 22 residues. In DNA form, the CDR3 reads TGTGCCTGTGACAAGGCGCCTATTGGGGGATCCTTCAGCTCCTGGGACACCCGACAGATGTTTTTC. Its translation: CACDKAPIGGSFSSWDTRQMFF.

Only a few counts were recorded for this clone. The protein TCRdb lists belongs to a much larger clone and differs from this DNA's translation at residue 13, which points to a read error; the protein shown is made from the DNA. The chain employs TRDV2 and TRDJ1; 7 positions agree with TRDD3. The germline CDR1 and CDR2 sequences are GEAIGNYY and EKD. The CDR3 covers 18 residues. Losses at the gene ends were 1 base for V and 3 bases for J; bases not matched to a gene: 16. The CDR3 reads CACDTLRWGTADADKLIF. The DNA for the CDR3 is TGTGCCTGTGACACTTTACGGTGGGGGACCGCCGACGCCGATAAACTCATCTTT.

This clone has more than one count but fewer than ten. TCRdb's entry gives the protein of a much larger clone, which mismatches this DNA's translation at residue 9, likely from a read error; the protein reported here is translated from the DNA. This rearrangement joins TRDV2 to TRDJ1; possibly TRDD3 for D (5 bases). V lost 3 bases to trimming and J lost 1 base, with 23 bases between them. Germline-derived CDR1 and CDR2 are GEAIGNYY and EKD. CDR3 size: 18 residues. The CDR3 reads CACDALGPEDISTDKLIF. DNA of the CDR3: TGTGCCTGTGACGCGCTGGGCCCTGAGGATATTTCCACCGATAAACTCATCTTT.

This clone was picked up a small number of times. TCRdb has a much larger clone's protein, which differs at residue 11 from the translation of this DNA, likely because of a read error; what is shown is the protein translated from the DNA. This sequence joins TRDV3 and TRDJ1; the match to TRDD3 covers 10 bases. The CDR3 totals 18 residues. V gave up 0 bases and J gave up 1 base; unmatched junction bases: 14. In germline, CDR1 is TVYSNPD, CDR2 GDNSRS (reference sequence). CDR3 loop: CAFRPVLYWGMLTDKLIF. CDR3 nucleotides: TGTGCCTTTAGGCCGGTTCTTTACTGGGGGATGCTCACCGATAAACTCATCTTT.

This clone appeared a few times. This chain uses TRDV2 with TRDJ1; TRDD3 matches at 10 bases. From germline, CDR1 is GEAIGNYY and CDR2 EKD. Unmatched junction bases numbered 12, after V lost 0 bases and J lost 0 bases. This CDR3 spans 19 amino acids. CDR3 coding DNA: TGTGCCTGTGACACCTTGGATTCTGGGGGATATCGGGACACCGATAAACTCATCTTT. Residues: CACDTLDSGGYRDTDKLIF.

As for this clone: The sample holds other DNA sequences that translate to the same CDR3. This chain uses TRDV2 with TRDJ3, with 11 bases fitting TRDD3. The CDR3 covers 22 residues. Germline loops: CDR1 GEAIGNYY, CDR2 EKD. The V and J ends lost 3 bases and 0 bases, in that order; junction bases with no gene match: 15. The CDR3 DNA reads TGTGCCTGTGACGCTGTTCTGGGGGATACTATCCCCAGCTCCTGGGACACCCGACAGATGTTTTTC. Amino acids: CACDAVLGDTIPSSWDTRQMFF.

This clone has just a few counts. The V gene is TRDV1, the J gene TRDJ1; 10 nucleotides agree with TRDD3. Per the germline V gene, CDR1 is TSWWSYY and CDR2 is QGS. The CDR3 totals 22 residues. Germline trimming cut 2 bases from V and 0 bases from J; bases unmatched to any gene: 21. The CDR3 region has the DNA TGTGCTCTTGGGGAAGTCAAGGAAACCTCAAAACTGGGGGATCCTTACACCGATAAACTCATCTTT. Translated: CALGEVKETSKLGDPYTDKLIF.

Many counts were recorded for this clone. A far more abundant clone sits one base away, making this likely a read error. Other DNA sequences in the sample encode the same CDR3. The V gene is TRDV2, the J gene TRDJ3, with 12 nucleotides matching TRDD3. Germline-derived CDR1 and CDR2 are GEAIGNYY and EKD. The CDR3 covers 22 residues. CDR3 bases: TGCGCCTGTGACACAGTACTGGGGGATACTATCCCCAGCTCCTGGGACACCCGACAGATGTTTTTC. It codes for CACDTVLGDTIPSSWDTRQMFF.

This clone was found a few times. The amino acid sequence in TCRdb belongs to a much larger clone and departs from this DNA's translation at residue 9, likely a sequencing read error; the sequence shown is translated from the DNA. V usage is TRDV1 and J usage is TRDJ1; 10 positions match TRDD3. CDR1 and CDR2 (germline): TSWWSYY, QGS. V shed 2 bases and J 1 base; nucleotides not matched to a gene: 13. The CDR3 sequence is 19 residues long. The CDR3 DNA reads as TGTGCTCTTGGGGAATCTCCCTACTCGGGGGATACGGGCACCGATAAACTCATCTTT. Translating gives CALGESPYSGDTGTDKLIF.

In its sample, this clone ranks as medium-sized (0.01 to 0.1%). Other DNA sequences within the sample encode an identical CDR3. This chain links TRDV2 with TRDJ1; 7 nucleotides line up with TRDD3. Per the germline V gene, CDR1 is GEAIGNYY and CDR2 is EKD. V trimming: 1 base; J trimming: 7 bases; junction bases outside the gene matches: 20. CDR3 length: 18 residues. The CDR3 DNA reads as TGTGCCTGTGACACTGTCAGTTTTACTGGGGACCTCTCGGGTAAACTCATCTTT. This sequence encodes CACDTVSFTGDLSGKLIF.

On this clone: TCRdb records a much larger clone's protein for this DNA, with a difference at residue 12 that likely arises from a read error; the protein given is the translation of the DNA. J is TRDJ1 and V is TRDV2, with 12 bases lining up with TRDD3. V shed 1 base and J 0 bases; nucleotides not matched to a gene: 11. Germline V lookup: CDR1 GEAIGNYY, CDR2 EKD. The CDR3 is 19 amino acids. The CDR3 sequence: CACDTLYAGGYGNTDKLIF. The CDR3 coding sequence is TGTGCCTGTGACACACTATATGCTGGGGGATACGGAAACACCGATAAACTCATCTTT.

A few counts support this clone. The protein TCRdb gives is from a much larger clone and does not agree with this DNA's translation at residue 3, likely a read error; the protein shown here comes from the DNA. The chain recombines TRDV2 with TRDJ1; TRDD3 aligns across 8 bases. This CDR3 is built from 17 residues. Per the germline V gene, CDR1 is GEAIGNYY and CDR2 is EKD. The CDR3 DNA reads TGTGCCCGTGACACAGTAAGCTGGGGGAACAACACCGATAAACTCATCTTT. The encoded protein is CARDTVSWGNNTDKLIF.

In its sample, this clone was seen a few times. A far larger clone lies a single base away; this is likely a read error. This sample also contains other DNA sequences that code for the same CDR3. The J gene is TRDJ1, the V gene TRDV2; 12 nucleotides align to TRDD3. V trimming: 4 bases; J trimming: 0 bases; junction bases outside the gene matches: 14. Germline assignment: CDR1 GEAIGNYY and CDR2 EKD. The CDR3 length is 19 residues. The CDR3 region is CACDTLYAGGYENTDKLIF. The CDR3, as DNA: TGTGCCTGTGATACACTATATGCTGGGGGATACGAAAACACCGATAAACTCATCTTT.

This clone was seen a handful of times. TCRdb records a much larger clone's protein for this DNA, with a difference at residue 17 that likely arises from a read error; the protein given is the translation of the DNA. The V and J genes are TRDV2 and TRDJ3, with TRDD3 matching over 10 bases. CDR1 is GEAIGNYY, CDR2 EKD, per germline. The CDR3 is 20 amino acids. The CDR3 nucleotides are TGTGCCTGTGACACCGGGACTGGGGGATTCCCTTCCTGGGACACCCGACGGATGTTTTTC. Its translation is CACDTGTGGFPSWDTRRMFF.

In its sample, this clone is medium-sized. A far larger clone is just one base off, so this is likely a read error. Other DNA sequences within the sample encode an identical CDR3. This rearrangement joins TRDV1 to TRDJ1; maybe TRDD2 (8 bases). The germline gives CDR1 TSWWSYY, CDR2 QGS. Trimming shortened V by 5 bases and J by 5 bases, and 30 bases separated the two germline ends. This CDR3 contains 19 residues. DNA of the CDR3: TGTGCTCTTGGGACCCCCTTCCTAATACTGGGGAACGGGGCTGATAAACTCATCTTT. Its translation: CALGTPFLILGNGADKLIF.

Points on this clone: TCRdb shows a much larger clone's protein in place of this DNA's translation, and the two differ at residue 18, likely through a read error; the protein shown is translated from the DNA. The chain combines TRDV1 with TRDJ1; 9 nucleotides line up with TRDD2. Germline loops: CDR1 TSWWSYY, CDR2 QGS. The CDR3 is made up of 19 amino acids. The CDR3 loop is CALGEEPSYRTGPRDKLTF. CDR3 sequence (DNA): TGTGCTCTTGGGGAGGAACCTTCCTACCGAACTGGGCCACGGGATAAACTCACCTTT.

This clone showed up just a few times. A far larger clone is off by one base, so a read error is likely. The same CDR3 also results from other DNA sequences found in this sample. The chain employs TRDV3 and TRDJ1; tentatively, D is TRDD2 (5 bases). CDR1 and CDR2 from the germline V gene are TVYSNPD and GDNSRS (reference sequence). This CDR3 spans 15 amino acids. The CDR3 sequence: CAFGNFPLNTDKLIF. The CDR3 DNA follows: TGCGCCTTTGGAAACTTCCCCCTCAACACCGATAAACTCATCTTT. The variable domain in full, completed from reference TRDV3 and TRDJ1, reads CDKVTQSSPDQTVASGSEVVLLCTYDTVYSNPDLFWYRIRPDYSFQFVFYGDNSRSEGADFTQGRFSVKHILTQKAFHLVISPVRTEDSATYYCAFGNFPLNTDKLIFGKGTRVTVEP.

This clone has a handful of counts. TCRdb records a much larger clone's protein for this DNA, with a difference at residue 3 that likely arises from a read error; the protein given is the translation of the DNA. This rearrangement joins TRDV2 to TRDJ1; 12 bases align to TRDD3. The CDR3 consists of 19 residues. Germline CDR1 and CDR2: GEAIGNYY and EKD. CDR3 sequence (DNA): TGTGCCCGTGACACACTATATGCTGGGGGATACGAAAACACCGATAAACTCATCTTT. Translation: CARDTLYAGGYENTDKLIF.

This clone was counted a few times. A far larger clone is only one base removed, so a read error is likely. Other DNA sequences from this sample encode an identical CDR3 as well. CDR3 sequence reads: CALGEEPSYRTGPRDKLIF. In DNA form, the CDR3 reads TGTGCTCTTGGGGAGGAACCTTCCTACCGAACCGGGCCACGGGATAAACTCATCTTT. The chain employs TRDV1 and TRDJ1; 9 positions agree with TRDD2. In germline, CDR1 is TSWWSYY, CDR2 QGS. The CDR3 runs 19 residues. The V segment lost 3 bases and the J segment 5 bases; nucleotides outside the gene matches: 19.

Comment on this clone: This likely traces to a read error, being one base from a far larger clone. This chain joins TRDV2 and TRDJ1; D may be TRDD3 (6 bases). This CDR3 is built from 14 residues. The germline CDR1 and CDR2 sequences are GEAIGNYY and EKD. The CDR3 reads CACGTWGSTDKLIF. Written as DNA, the CDR3 is TGTGCCTGTGGCACCTGGGGATCTACCGATAAACTCATCTTT.

There are many counts of this clone. A far larger clone is just one base off, so this is likely a read error. The chain carries TRDV1 and TRDJ1, with 10 bases aligning to TRDD3. The germline gives CDR1 TSWWSYY, CDR2 QGS. This CDR3 comprises 18 residues. CDR3 coding DNA: TGTGCTCCTGGGATCGATACTGGGGGATCCCAACTGGGATATAAACTCATCTTT. Translating it yields CAPGIDTGGSQLGYKLIF.

The chain links TRDV2 to TRDJ1; 7 nucleotides match TRDD3. There are 16 residues in the CDR3. Germline CDR1 reads GEAIGNYY; CDR2 reads EKD. J was trimmed by 3 bases and V by 2 bases; bases with no gene match: 11. The CDR3 sequence is CACDNVLGNGADKLIF. In nucleotides, the CDR3 is TGTGCCTGTGACAACGTACTGGGGAACGGGGCCGATAAACTCATCTTT.

Points on this clone: This is likely an artifact of a read error, given a far larger clone one base away. This CDR3 is also generated by other DNA sequences in the sample. Written as DNA, the CDR3 is TGCGCCTGTGACACCGGATTTCAGGGGATACAAGACACCCGACAGATGTTTTTC. Its translation is CACDTGFQGIQDTRQMFF. The rearrangement joins TRDV2 to TRDJ3, with 8 bases lining up with TRDD3. Germline CDR1 GEAIGNYY, CDR2 EKD. The CDR3 runs 18 residues.

This clone was seen more than once but under ten times. With only one base between it and a far larger clone, this is likely a read error. Other nucleotide sequences in the sample specify the same CDR3. The V call is TRDV2, the J call TRDJ1; 10 bases align to TRDD3. Per the germline V gene, CDR1 is GEAIGNYY and CDR2 is EKD. This CDR3 comprises 14 residues. In nucleotides, the CDR3 is TGTGCCTGTGAACTACTGGGGGATCCCGATAAACTCATCTTC. Protein product: CACELLGDPDKLIF.